Listed below are T cell receptor beta chains from one sample, sequenced in a study of blood T cell repertoires in COVID-19. The protocol was immunoSEQ multiplex PCR, while the TCRdb copy is restricted to in-frame clones and leaves out a portion. The table lists roughly 67,000 clones, approximately 80% of them singletons. Sequenced sample: peripheral blood. Source of these receptors: a woman aged 55-70 years with acute or convalescent COVID-19. Each CDR3 is given with its conserved first and last residue. Fields, in order: clone size, D gene, V gene, J gene, CDR3 protein, CDR3 DNA. D genes are given only for firm matches. Where a row states a size, it is once, few, many or the class of an expanded clone; other rows omit it.

abundance: -; d_gene: TRBD2; v_gene: TRBV20-1; j_gene: TRBJ2-3; CDR3aa: CSARGGRLYF; CDR3nt: TGCAGTGCTAGGGGGGGGAGGTTGTATTTT
abundance: -; d_gene: TRBD2; v_gene: TRBV30; j_gene: TRBJ2-1; CDR3aa: CAWTTGLASGDEQFF; CDR3nt: TGTGCCTGGACCACCGGCCTGGCTAGCGGCGATGAGCAGTTCTTC
abundance: -; d_gene: -; v_gene: TRBV11-2; j_gene: TRBJ1-6; CDR3aa: CASSSQSATLHF; CDR3nt: TGTGCCAGCAGCTCACAGTCGGCCACCCTCCACTTT
abundance: -; d_gene: -; v_gene: TRBV24-1; j_gene: TRBJ2-2; CDR3aa: CATSDIAANTGELFF; CDR3nt: TGTGCCACCAGTGATATCGCAGCGAACACCGGGGAGCTGTTTTTT
abundance: few; d_gene: TRBD1; v_gene: TRBV19; j_gene: TRBJ2-7; CDR3aa: CASSNLRGQEQYF; CDR3nt: TGTGCCAGTAGTAACCTCAGGGGGCAGGAGCAGTACTTC
abundance: -; d_gene: -; v_gene: TRBV7-9; j_gene: TRBJ1-6; CDR3aa: CASREGNSPLHF; CDR3nt: TGTGCCAGCAGGGAGGGTAATTCACCCCTCCACTTT
abundance: -; d_gene: -; v_gene: TRBV18; j_gene: TRBJ1-6; CDR3aa: CASSPRQYNSPLHF; CDR3nt: TGTGCCAGCTCACCACGACAGTATAATTCACCCCTCCACTTT
abundance: -; d_gene: -; v_gene: TRBV6-6; j_gene: TRBJ1-5; CDR3aa: CASSYAGNQPQHF; CDR3nt: TGTGCCAGCAGTTATGCGGGGAATCAGCCCCAGCATTTT
abundance: -; d_gene: -; v_gene: TRBV6-5; j_gene: TRBJ2-7; CDR3aa: CASSLTDRSYEQYF; CDR3nt: TGTGCCAGCAGTTTGACAGACCGCTCCTACGAGCAGTACTTC
abundance: -; d_gene: -; v_gene: TRBV10-1; j_gene: TRBJ1-2; CDR3aa: CASNPGTF; CDR3nt: TGCGCCAGCAATCCGGGAACCTTC
abundance: -; d_gene: TRBD1; v_gene: TRBV7-3; j_gene: TRBJ1-6; CDR3aa: CASSFSGQGNSPLHF; CDR3nt: TGTGCCAGCAGCTTTTCCGGACAGGGAAATTCACCCCTCCACTTT
abundance: once; d_gene: -; v_gene: TRBV6-6; j_gene: TRBJ2-7; CDR3aa: CASSYPSKQGDEQYF; CDR3nt: TGTGCCAGCAGTTACCCGAGCAAACAGGGAGACGAGCAGTACTTC
abundance: -; d_gene: -; v_gene: TRBV7-3; j_gene: TRBJ2-3; CDR3aa: CASSLTGLTTDTQYF; CDR3nt: TGTGCCAGCAGCTTAACTGGACTTACCACAGATACGCAGTATTTT
abundance: -; d_gene: -; v_gene: TRBV30; j_gene: TRBJ2-3; CDR3aa: CAWKGLRSTDTQYF; CDR3nt: TGTGCCTGGAAGGGGTTGAGGAGCACAGATACGCAGTATTTT
abundance: -; d_gene: -; v_gene: TRBV11-2; j_gene: TRBJ1-1; CDR3aa: CASSLGGGVRAAFF; CDR3nt: TGTGCCAGCAGCTTAGGGGGAGGGGTCCGGGCGGCTTTCTTT
abundance: -; d_gene: TRBD1; v_gene: TRBV19; j_gene: TRBJ1-6; CDR3aa: CATSTGDSPLHF; CDR3nt: TGTGCCACTTCGACAGGGGATTCACCCCTCCACTTT
abundance: few; d_gene: -; v_gene: TRBV27; j_gene: TRBJ2-2; CDR3aa: CAVGRGPTGELFF; CDR3nt: TGTGCCGTCGGGAGAGGGCCCACCGGGGAGCTGTTTTTT
abundance: -; d_gene: TRBD1; v_gene: TRBV5-1; j_gene: TRBJ1-5; CDR3aa: CASSLAAGGINQPQHF; CDR3nt: TGCGCCAGCAGCTTGGCTGCAGGGGGCATCAATCAGCCCCAGCATTTT
abundance: -; d_gene: TRBD1; v_gene: TRBV6-5; j_gene: TRBJ1-5; CDR3aa: CASSSQTGTSNQPQHF; CDR3nt: TGTGCCAGCAGTTCCCAGACAGGGACGAGCAATCAGCCCCAGCATTTT
abundance: -; d_gene: TRBD2; v_gene: TRBV2; j_gene: TRBJ2-2; CDR3aa: CASSEASSGGAYTGELFF; CDR3nt: TGTGCCAGCAGTGAAGCCTCTAGCGGGGGGGCCTACACCGGGGAGCTGTTTTTT
abundance: -; d_gene: TRBD2; v_gene: TRBV7-6; j_gene: TRBJ2-5; CDR3aa: CASTLGGGGALETQYF; CDR3nt: TGTGCCAGCACCCTTGGGGGCGGGGGGGCTTTAGAGACCCAGTACTTC
abundance: -; d_gene: TRBD1; v_gene: TRBV10-3; j_gene: TRBJ1-3; CDR3aa: CAAQGGGNTIYF; CDR3nt: TGTGCCGCCCAGGGGGGAGGAAACACCATATATTTT
abundance: few; d_gene: TRBD1; v_gene: TRBV6-5; j_gene: TRBJ1-4; CDR3aa: CASSRDRANEKLFF; CDR3nt: TGTGCCAGCAGTCGGGACAGGGCGAATGAAAAACTGTTTTTT
abundance: -; d_gene: TRBD1; v_gene: TRBV9; j_gene: TRBJ1-1; CDR3aa: CASSVRGTLEAFF; CDR3nt: TGTGCCAGCAGCGTCAGGGGGACCCTTGAAGCTTTCTTT
abundance: -; d_gene: TRBD1; v_gene: TRBV6-5; j_gene: TRBJ1-3; CDR3aa: CASSLNRGVSGNTIYF; CDR3nt: TGTGCCAGCAGTTTGAACAGGGGGGTCTCTGGAAACACCATATATTTT
abundance: -; d_gene: -; v_gene: TRBV18; j_gene: TRBJ1-2; CDR3aa: CASSPETQANYGYTF; CDR3nt: TGTGCCAGCTCACCAGAAACACAGGCTAACTATGGCTACACCTTC
abundance: -; d_gene: TRBD2; v_gene: TRBV5-1; j_gene: TRBJ2-7; CDR3aa: CASRVGLAGAPYEQYF; CDR3nt: TGCGCCAGCAGGGTTGGGTTAGCGGGGGCCCCGTACGAGCAGTACTTC
abundance: -; d_gene: -; v_gene: TRBV5-1; j_gene: TRBJ2-1; CDR3aa: CASSSQGNEQFF; CDR3nt: TGCGCCAGCAGCTCCCAGGGTAATGAGCAGTTCTTC